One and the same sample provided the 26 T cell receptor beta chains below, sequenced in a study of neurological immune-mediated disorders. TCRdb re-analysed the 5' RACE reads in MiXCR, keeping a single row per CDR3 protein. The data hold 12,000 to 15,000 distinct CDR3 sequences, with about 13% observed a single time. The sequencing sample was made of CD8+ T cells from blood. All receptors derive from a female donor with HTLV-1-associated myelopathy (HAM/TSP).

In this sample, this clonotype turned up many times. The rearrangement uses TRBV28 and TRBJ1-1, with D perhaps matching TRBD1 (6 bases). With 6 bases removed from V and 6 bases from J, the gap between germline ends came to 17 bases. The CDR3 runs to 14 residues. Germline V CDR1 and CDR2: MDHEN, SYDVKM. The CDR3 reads CASSPPGGGAEAFF. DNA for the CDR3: TGTGCCAGCAGCCCCCCGGGGGGGGGCGCTGAAGCTTTCTTT.

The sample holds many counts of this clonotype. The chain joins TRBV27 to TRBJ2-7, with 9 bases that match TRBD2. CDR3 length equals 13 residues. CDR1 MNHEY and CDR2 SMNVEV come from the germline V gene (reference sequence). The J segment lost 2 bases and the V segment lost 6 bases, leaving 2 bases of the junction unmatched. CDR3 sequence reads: CASRIAGAYEQYF. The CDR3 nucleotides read TGTGCCAGCAGAATAGCGGGAGCCTACGAGCAGTACTTC.

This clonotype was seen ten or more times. The CDR3 bases are TGTGCCAGCAGCCGACCCCGCGGCGCGGGAGGGCCTAGCAATGAGCAGTTCTTC. Amino acid sequence: CASSRPRGAGGPSNEQFF. The rearrangement uses TRBV11-2 and TRBJ2-1, with 9 bases that match TRBD2. The CDR3 totals 18 residues. Per the germline V gene, CDR1 is SGHAT and CDR2 is FQNNGV. V lost 5 bases to trimming and J lost 6 bases; unmatched junction nucleotides: 17.

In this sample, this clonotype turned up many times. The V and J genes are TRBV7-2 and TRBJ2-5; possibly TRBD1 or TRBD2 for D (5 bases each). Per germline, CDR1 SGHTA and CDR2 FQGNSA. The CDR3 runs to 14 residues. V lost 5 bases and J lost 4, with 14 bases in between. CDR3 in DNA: TGTGCCAGCAGCCCGCACGAGGGACGAGAGACCCAGTACTTC. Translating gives CASSPHEGRETQYF.

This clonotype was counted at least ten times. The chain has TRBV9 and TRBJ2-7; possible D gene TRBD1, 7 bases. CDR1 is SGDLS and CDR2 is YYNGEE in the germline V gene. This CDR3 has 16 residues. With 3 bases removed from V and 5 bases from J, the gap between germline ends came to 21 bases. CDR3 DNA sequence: TGTGCCAGCAGCGCCCCCCCGGCGGGACAGATCCACGAGCAGTACTTC. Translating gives CASSAPPAGQIHEQYF.

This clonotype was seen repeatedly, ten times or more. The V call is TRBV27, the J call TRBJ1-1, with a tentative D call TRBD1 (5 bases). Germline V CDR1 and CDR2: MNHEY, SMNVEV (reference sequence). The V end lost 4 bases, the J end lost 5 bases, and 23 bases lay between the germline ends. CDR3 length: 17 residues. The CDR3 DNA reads TGTGCCAGCAGTTCCCTCGCGGCAGGGTTTGGTGGGACTGAAGCTTTCTTT. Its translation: CASSSLAAGFGGTEAFF.

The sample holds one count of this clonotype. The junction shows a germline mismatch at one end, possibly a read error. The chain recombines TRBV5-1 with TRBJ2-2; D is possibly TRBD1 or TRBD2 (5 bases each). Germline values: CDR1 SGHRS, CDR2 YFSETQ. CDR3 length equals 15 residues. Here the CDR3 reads CASSILGKGAGELFF. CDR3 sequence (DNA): TGCGCCAGCAGCATCCTCGGGAAAGGGGCCGGGGAACTGTTTTTT.

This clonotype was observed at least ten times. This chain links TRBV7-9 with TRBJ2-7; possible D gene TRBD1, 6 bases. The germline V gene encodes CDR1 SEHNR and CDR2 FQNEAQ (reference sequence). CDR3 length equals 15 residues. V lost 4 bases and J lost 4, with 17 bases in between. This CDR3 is CASSYGMGTPYEQYF. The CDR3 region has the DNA TGTGCCAGCAGCTACGGGATGGGGACACCTTACGAGCAGTACTTC.

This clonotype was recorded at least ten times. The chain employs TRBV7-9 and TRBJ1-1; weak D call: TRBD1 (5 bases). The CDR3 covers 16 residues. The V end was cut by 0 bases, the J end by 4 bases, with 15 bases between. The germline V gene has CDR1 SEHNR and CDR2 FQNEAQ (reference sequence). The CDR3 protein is CASSLAVGGSGTEAFF. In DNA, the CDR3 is TGTGCCAGCAGCTTAGCTGTCGGGGGGTCGGGCACTGAAGCTTTCTTT.

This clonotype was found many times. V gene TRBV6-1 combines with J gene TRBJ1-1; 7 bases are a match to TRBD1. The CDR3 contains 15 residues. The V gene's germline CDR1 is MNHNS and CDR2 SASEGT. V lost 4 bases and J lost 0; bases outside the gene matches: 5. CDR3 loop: CASSVSQGMNTEAFF. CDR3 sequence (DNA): TGTGCCAGCAGTGTGTCACAGGGGATGAACACTGAAGCTTTCTTT.

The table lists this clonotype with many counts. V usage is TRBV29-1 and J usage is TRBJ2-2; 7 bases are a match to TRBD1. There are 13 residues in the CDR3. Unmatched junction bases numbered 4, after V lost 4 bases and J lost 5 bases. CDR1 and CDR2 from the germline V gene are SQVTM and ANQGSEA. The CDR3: CSVVTGETGELFF. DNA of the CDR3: TGCAGCGTTGTAACAGGGGAAACCGGGGAGCTGTTTTTT.

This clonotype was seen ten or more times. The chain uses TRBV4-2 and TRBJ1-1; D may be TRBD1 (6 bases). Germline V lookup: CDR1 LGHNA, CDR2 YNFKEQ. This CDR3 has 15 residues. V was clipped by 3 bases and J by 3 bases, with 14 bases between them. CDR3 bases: TGTGCCAGCAGCCACCAACAGGGTATGGACACTGAAGCTTTCTTT. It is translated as CASSHQQGMDTEAFF.

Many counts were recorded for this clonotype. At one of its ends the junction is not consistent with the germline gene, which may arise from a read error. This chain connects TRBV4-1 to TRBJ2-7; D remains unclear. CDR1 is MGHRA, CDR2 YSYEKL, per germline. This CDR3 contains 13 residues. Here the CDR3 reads CANSQGFVYEQYF. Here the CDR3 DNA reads TGCGCCAACAGCCAAGGTTTCGTCTACGAGCAGTACTTC.

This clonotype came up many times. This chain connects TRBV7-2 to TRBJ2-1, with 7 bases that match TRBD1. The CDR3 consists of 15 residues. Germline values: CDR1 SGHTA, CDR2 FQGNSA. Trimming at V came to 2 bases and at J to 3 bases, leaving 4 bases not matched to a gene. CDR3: CASSLIQGVYNEQFF. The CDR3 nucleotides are TGTGCCAGCAGCTTAATCCAGGGGGTCTACAATGAGCAGTTCTTC.

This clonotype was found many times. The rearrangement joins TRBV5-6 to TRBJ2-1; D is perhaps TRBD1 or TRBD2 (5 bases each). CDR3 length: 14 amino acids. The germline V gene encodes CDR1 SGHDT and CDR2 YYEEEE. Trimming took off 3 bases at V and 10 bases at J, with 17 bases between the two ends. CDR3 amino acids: CASSSPGRSKEQFF. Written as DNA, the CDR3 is TGTGCCAGCAGCTCCCCGGGACGGAGCAAGGAGCAGTTCTTC.

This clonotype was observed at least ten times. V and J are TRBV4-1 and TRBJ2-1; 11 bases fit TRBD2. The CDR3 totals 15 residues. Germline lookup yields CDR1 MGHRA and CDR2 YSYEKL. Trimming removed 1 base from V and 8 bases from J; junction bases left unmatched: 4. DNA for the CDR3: TGCGCCAGCAGCCAAGTATCTAGCGGGAGGTATGAGCAGTTCTTC. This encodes CASSQVSSGRYEQFF.

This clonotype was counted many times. The CDR3 DNA sequence: TGTGCCAGCAGCCCACCCCGGAACAGGGGGCGTGGAGAGACCCAGTACTTC. Its protein is CASSPPRNRGRGETQYF. This rearrangement joins TRBV7-9 to TRBJ2-5; 9 bases map to TRBD1. CDR3 length: 17 residues. Germline loops: CDR1 SEHNR, CDR2 FQNEAQ (reference sequence). V shed 5 bases, J shed 4 bases, and the junction held 14 bases outside the gene matches.

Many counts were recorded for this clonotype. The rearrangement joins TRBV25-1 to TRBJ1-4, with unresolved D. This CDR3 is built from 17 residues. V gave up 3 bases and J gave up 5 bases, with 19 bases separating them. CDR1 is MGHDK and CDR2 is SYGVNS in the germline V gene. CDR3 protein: CASSDPGSGASNEKLFF. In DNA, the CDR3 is TGTGCCAGCAGTGACCCCGGCTCGGGTGCCTCCAATGAAAAACTGTTTTTT.

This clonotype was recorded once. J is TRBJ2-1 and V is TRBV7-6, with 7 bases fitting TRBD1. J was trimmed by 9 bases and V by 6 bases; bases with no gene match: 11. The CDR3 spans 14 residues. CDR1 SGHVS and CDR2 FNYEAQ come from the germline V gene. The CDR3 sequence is CASSSRRGRSEQFF. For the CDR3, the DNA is TGTGCCAGCAGTAGTAGAAGGGGGCGGAGTGAGCAGTTCTTC.

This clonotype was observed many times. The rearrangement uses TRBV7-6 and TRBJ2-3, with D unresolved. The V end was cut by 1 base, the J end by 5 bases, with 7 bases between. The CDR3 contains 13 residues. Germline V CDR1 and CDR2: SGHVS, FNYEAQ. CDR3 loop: CASSLEPGDTQYF. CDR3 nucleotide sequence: TGTGCCAGCAGCTTAGAACCCGGAGATACGCAGTATTTT. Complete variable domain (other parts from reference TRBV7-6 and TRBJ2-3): GAGVSQSPRYKVTKRGQDVALRCDPISGHVSLYWYRQALGQGPEFLTYFNYEAQQDKSGLPNDRFSAERPEGSISTLTIQRTEQRDSAMYRCASSLEPGDTQYFGPGTRLTVL.

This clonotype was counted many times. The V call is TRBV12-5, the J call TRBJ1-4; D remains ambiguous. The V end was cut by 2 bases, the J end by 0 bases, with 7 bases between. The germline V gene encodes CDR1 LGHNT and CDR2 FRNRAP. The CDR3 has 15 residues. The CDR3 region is CASGLSGATNEKLFF. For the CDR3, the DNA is TGTGCTAGTGGTTTGTCTGGTGCAACTAATGAAAAACTGTTTTTT.

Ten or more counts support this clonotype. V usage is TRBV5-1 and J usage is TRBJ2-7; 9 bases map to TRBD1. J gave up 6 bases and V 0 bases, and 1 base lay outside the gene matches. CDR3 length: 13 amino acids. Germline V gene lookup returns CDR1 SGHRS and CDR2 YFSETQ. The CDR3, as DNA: TGCGCCAGCAGCTTGGGACAGGGGGTCGAGCAGTACTTC. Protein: CASSLGQGVEQYF.

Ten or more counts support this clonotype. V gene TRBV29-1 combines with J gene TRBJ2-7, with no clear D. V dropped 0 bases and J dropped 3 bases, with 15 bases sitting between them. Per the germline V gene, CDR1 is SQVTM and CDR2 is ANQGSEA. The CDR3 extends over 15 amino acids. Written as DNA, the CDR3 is TGCAGCGTTGAAGATTCCTCTCTTGGCGGCTACGAGCAGTACTTC. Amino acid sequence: CSVEDSSLGGYEQYF.

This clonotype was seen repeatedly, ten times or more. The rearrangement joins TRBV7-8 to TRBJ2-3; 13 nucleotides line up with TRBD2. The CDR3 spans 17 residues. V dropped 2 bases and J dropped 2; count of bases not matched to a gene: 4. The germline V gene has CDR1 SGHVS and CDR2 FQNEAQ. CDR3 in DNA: TGTGCCAGCAGCTTATCACTAGCGGGGGGGTACACAGATACGCAGTATTTT. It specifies CASSLSLAGGYTDTQYF.

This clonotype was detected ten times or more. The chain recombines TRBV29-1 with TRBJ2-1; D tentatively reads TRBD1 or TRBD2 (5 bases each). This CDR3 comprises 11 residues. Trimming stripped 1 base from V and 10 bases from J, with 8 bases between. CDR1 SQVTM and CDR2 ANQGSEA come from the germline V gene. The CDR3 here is CSVEVGPEQFF. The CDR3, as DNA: TGCAGCGTTGAAGTGGGACCGGAGCAGTTCTTC.

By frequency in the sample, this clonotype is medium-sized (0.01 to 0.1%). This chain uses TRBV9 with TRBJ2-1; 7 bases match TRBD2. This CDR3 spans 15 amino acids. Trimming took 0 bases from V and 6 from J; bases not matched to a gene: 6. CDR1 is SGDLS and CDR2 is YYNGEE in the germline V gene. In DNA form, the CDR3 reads TGTGCCAGCAGCGTAGCGGGAGGAGGAGGCAATGAGCAGTTCTTC. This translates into CASSVAGGGGNEQFF.